This passage covers 20 T cell receptor beta chains from one sample sequenced in a study of early T cells in non-severe SARS-CoV-2 infection. TCRdb re-called the 5' RACE reads with MiXCR, one entry per CDR3 protein. This sample yields about 73,000 distinct CDR3 sequences, of which roughly an eighth are seen a single time; 11% to 15% belongs to the top ten. Sequenced material: whole blood. Receptors originate from an adult who was a healthcare worker with PCR-confirmed SARS-CoV-2 infection or an uninfected control (not recorded which).

This clonotype was observed a few times. The chain has TRBV10-2 and TRBJ2-7; 8 nucleotides match TRBD1. The germline V gene encodes CDR1 WSHSY and CDR2 SAAADI. The CDR3 extends over 14 amino acids. J lost 0 bases, V lost 8 bases, and 6 bases had no gene match. DNA for the CDR3: TGCGCCAGCTTGGACAGGGCCGTCTCCTACGAGCAGTACTTC. This sequence encodes CASLDRAVSYEQYF.

The chain is built from TRBV7-2 and TRBJ1-1; D unclear. Germline CDR1 SGHTA, CDR2 FQGNSA. Deletions cut 2 bases from V and 1 base from J, with 8 bases between. The CDR3 spans 14 residues. The DNA for the CDR3 is TGTGCCAGCAGCTTATATGGCCCGAACACTGAAGCTTTCTTT. This sequence encodes CASSLYGPNTEAFF.

This clonotype turned up a few times. One end of the junction is discordant with germline, which a read error may explain. The chain has TRBV20-1 and TRBJ1-6; TRBD1 is a possible D gene (5 bases). Germline CDR1 reads DFQATT; CDR2 reads SNEGSKA (reference sequence). The CDR3 length is 18 residues. CDR3 in amino acids: CSARDDGARGSYNSPPHF. As DNA, the CDR3 is TGCAGTGCTAGAGATGATGGGGCAAGAGGCTCCTATAATTCACCCCCCCACTTT.

The table lists this clonotype with a count of one. CDR3 nucleotide sequence: TGTGCCATCAGGTCCCGGGACAGGGCCCTGGGGAACACTGAAGCTTTCTTT. It translates to CAIRSRDRALGNTEAFF. The rearrangement links TRBV10-3 to TRBJ1-1; 9 bases line up with TRBD1. Losses at the gene ends were 6 bases for V and 1 base for J; bases not matched to a gene: 12. Germline CDR1 is ENHRY and CDR2 is SYGVKD. The CDR3 sequence is 17 residues long.

The chain has TRBV28 and TRBJ1-2; maybe TRBD1 (5 bases). Per the germline V gene, CDR1 is MDHEN and CDR2 is SYDVKM. This CDR3 is 12 amino acids long. Between the trimmed V and J ends, which lost 4 bases and 7 bases, there was a span of 10 bases. In nucleotides, the CDR3 is TGTGCCAGCAGTTCCGGGGCGCGTGGCTACACCTTC. Translating it yields CASSSGARGYTF.

This clonotype occurred a few times. This chain uses TRBV25-1 with TRBJ1-1; D may be TRBD1 (5 bases). Between the trimmed V and J ends, which lost 1 base and 7 bases, there was a span of 16 bases. CDR1 is MGHDK, CDR2 SYGVNS, per germline. There are 15 residues in the CDR3. The CDR3 region is CASSELGVAPGEAFF. In DNA form, the CDR3 reads TGTGCCAGCAGTGAATTAGGGGTGGCACCAGGTGAAGCTTTCTTT.

This clonotype was found many times. The chain uses TRBV28 and TRBJ1-2, with D perhaps TRBD1 (5 bases). The germline V and J ends were trimmed by 4 bases and 4 bases, with 16 bases remaining between them. This CDR3 region has 15 residues. Germline loops: CDR1 MDHEN, CDR2 SYDVKM. CDR3 amino acids: CASSSSYAGLYGYTF. The CDR3 DNA sequence: TGTGCCAGCAGTTCCTCCTATGCAGGGCTCTATGGCTACACCTTC.

The chain carries TRBV10-3 and TRBJ1-5; no firm D call. From germline, CDR1 is ENHRY and CDR2 SYGVKD. Trimming removed 3 bases at V and 4 bases at J, with 10 bases between. This CDR3 spans 14 amino acids. The DNA of the CDR3 is TGTGCCATCAGTGAAGGAGGGATGAATCAGCCCCAGCATTTT. As protein: CAISEGGMNQPQHF.

The CDR3 DNA is TGCAGCGTTGAATTTCCGGGTCTAAGTCGCTACGAGCAGTACTTC. This translates into CSVEFPGLSRYEQYF. This chain uses TRBV29-1 with TRBJ2-7, with D unresolved. CDR1 SQVTM and CDR2 ANQGSEA come from the germline V gene. CDR3 size: 15 residues. Trimming took off 2 bases at V and 3 bases at J, with 17 bases between the two ends.

This sequence joins TRBV7-9 and TRBJ1-2; 8 bases map to TRBD1. The junction had 6 bases not matched to a gene; V was cut back by 8 bases and J by 4 bases. The CDR3 consists of 13 residues. Germline assignment: CDR1 SEHNR and CDR2 FQNEAQ (reference sequence). The CDR3 region has the DNA TGTGCCAGCTCTGGGACAGGCACCTATGGCTACACCTTC. Its translation: CASSGTGTYGYTF. The full variable domain, its missing parts supplied by reference TRBV7-9 and TRBJ1-2, is DTGVSQNPRHKITKRGQNVTFRCDPISEHNRLYWYRQTLGQGPEFLTYFQNEAQLEKSRLLSDRFSAERPKGSFSTLEIQRTEQGDSAMYLCASSGTGTYGYTFGSGTRLTVV.

The chain employs TRBV2 and TRBJ1-2, with D maybe TRBD1 (5 bases). Trimming took 6 bases from V and 4 from J, leaving 9 bases between them. Germline CDR1 is SNHLY and CDR2 is FYNNEI. The CDR3 is 12 amino acids. Written as DNA, the CDR3 is TGTGCCAGCAGGGAGGGACTCTATGGCTACACCTTC. As protein: CASREGLYGYTF.

The rearrangement links TRBV6-6 to TRBJ1-6; the match to TRBD1 covers 12 bases. This CDR3 comprises 17 residues. V trimming: 2 bases; J trimming: 4 bases; junction bases outside the gene matches: 3. CDR1 MNHNY and CDR2 SVGAGI come from the germline V gene (reference sequence). As DNA, the CDR3 is TGTGCCAGCAGTTACCCGGGACAGGGGGCATATAATTCACCCCTCCACTTT. Residues: CASSYPGQGAYNSPLHF.

By sample share, this clonotype is medium-sized. V usage is TRBV7-2 and J usage is TRBJ2-5; D is unresolved. CDR3 length equals 13 residues. V lost 6 bases, J lost 2 bases, and 10 bases lay in between. The V gene's germline CDR1 is SGHTA and CDR2 FQGNSA. CDR3 sequence reads: CASSQARQETQYF. The CDR3 nucleotides are TGTGCCAGCAGTCAGGCTAGACAAGAGACCCAGTACTTC. Together with reference TRBV7-2 and TRBJ2-5, the CDR3 gives the full variable domain: GAGVSQSPSNKVTEKGKDVELRCDPISGHTALYWYRQSLGQGLEFLIYFQGNSAPDKSGLPSDRFSAERTGGSVSTLTIQRTQQEDSAVYLCASSQARQETQYFGPGTRLLVL.

This clonotype came up many times. V is TRBV29-1 and J is TRBJ2-1, with D perhaps TRBD1 (6 bases). The CDR3 covers 13 residues. Trimming left V 7 bases short and J 4 bases short, with 14 bases between. The germline V gene has CDR1 SQVTM and CDR2 ANQGSEA. The CDR3 sequence is CSAGAPPYNEQFF. DNA for the CDR3: TGCAGCGCAGGGGCCCCTCCGTACAATGAGCAGTTCTTC.

In its sample, this clonotype was seen a few times. The chain couples TRBV4-2 to TRBJ2-7; tentative D call: TRBD1 (6 bases). CDR1 and CDR2 (germline): LGHNA, YNFKEQ. V lost 4 bases, J lost 2 bases, and 18 bases lay in between. This CDR3 spans 16 amino acids. Here the CDR3 reads CASSPPGTRVTYEQYF. DNA of the CDR3: TGTGCCAGCAGCCCCCCCGGGACACGAGTCACCTACGAGCAGTACTTC.

This clonotype has a handful of counts. V gene TRBV21-1 combines with J gene TRBJ2-4; the table calls TRBD1, which could not be checked here. TRBV21-1 is marked as a pseudogene. The CDR3 consists of 16 residues. The CDR3 DNA sequence: TGTGCCAGCACCCATTCGGACACACTAGCCAAAAACATTCAGTACTTC. Residues: CASTHSDTLAKNIQYF.

This chain joins TRBV6-6 and TRBJ1-1; D gene ambiguous. Germline-derived CDR1 and CDR2 are MNHNY and SVGAGI (reference sequence). V was pared by 8 bases and J by 5 bases, with 15 bases between. This CDR3 is built from 13 residues. The CDR3 bases are TGTGCCAGCTTTTCCGGGTGGGAGACTGAAGCTTTCTTT. Protein sequence: CASFSGWETEAFF.

V is TRBV6-2 or TRBV6-3 and J is TRBJ1-5; weak D call: TRBD1 (5 bases). The CDR3 loop spans 14 amino acids. The germline V gene encodes CDR1 MNHEY and CDR2 SVGEGT. V lost 10 bases and J lost 0, with 13 bases in between. The CDR3 DNA is TGTGCCATCAAAGAGGACAATAGCAATCAGCCCCAGCATTTT. Translating it yields CAIKEDNSNQPQHF.

In its sample, this clonotype was seen a few times. The junction departs from the called germline gene at one end, perhaps through a read error. V usage is TRBV11-1 and J usage is TRBJ1-4; a possible D gene is TRBD1 (6 bases). This CDR3 has 15 residues. Per the germline V gene, CDR1 is SGHAT and CDR2 is FQDESV (reference sequence). The CDR3 bases are TGTGCCAGCAGCTTATCGGACAGCACTACTGAAAAACTGTTTTTT. Its translation: CASSLSDSTTEKLFF.

This clonotype was detected a few times. The gene calls are TRBV7-9 and TRBJ2-3; 8 bases line up with TRBD2. The CDR3 has 17 residues. Trimming at V came to 3 bases and at J to 3 bases, leaving 11 bases not matched to a gene. Germline CDR1 SEHNR, CDR2 FQNEAQ (reference sequence). The CDR3 region has the DNA TGTGCCAGCAGCTTGACACTCCCCGGGGGGGTTACAGATACGCAGTATTTT. It translates to CASSLTLPGGVTDTQYF. Variable domain in full (rest from reference TRBV7-9 and TRBJ2-3): DTGVSQNPRHKITKRGQNVTFRCDPISEHNRLYWYRQTLGQGPEFLTYFQNEAQLEKSRLLSDRFSAERPKGSFSTLEIQRTEQGDSAMYLCASSLTLPGGVTDTQYFGPGTRLTVL.